Sequencing of this T cell receptor beta chain was carried out in a study of T cell responses to AZD1222 COVID-19 vaccine. At the level of the study: Second-dose groups at about 4 or about 12 weeks were pooled.

Study results and limitations: Repertoires in all cases were sampled only once the peak T cell response had passed. Close to half of spike-specific TCRs reportedly recognize unmutated variant regions.

The CDR3 runs 16 residues. Germline V lookup: CDR1 DFQATT, CDR2 SNEGSKA (reference sequence). With 3 bases clipped from V and 1 base from J, the junction kept 9 bases outside the gene matches. On this clone itself: Its cognate antigen is unknown.

Profiled with immunoSEQ multiplex PCR; TCRdb holds only in-frame clones, not every one. The sample carries about 70,000 clones, approximately 81% recorded once. The source material was peripheral blood, sampled on day 0 of AZD1222 vaccination. This chain links TRBV20-1 with TRBJ2-1; 7 bases agree with TRBD2. The receptor comes from an adult in good health. CDR3 region: CSASSSPSGSYNEQFF. CDR3 coding DNA: TGCAGTGCTAGTTCCAGCCCTAGCGGTTCCTACAATGAGCAGTTCTTC.